Listed below are T cell receptor beta chains from one sample, sequenced in a study of blood T cell repertoires in COVID-19. The method was immunoSEQ multiplex PCR; TCRdb's version includes in-frame clones alone and lacks a portion of them. The profile shows over 75,000 clones, 85% to 95% of them singletons. The sample taken for sequencing was peripheral blood. Receptor source: a human donor with active COVID-19. The donor label of this sample is uncertain. CDR3s include the opening cysteine and the closing phenylalanine or tryptophan. A D gene is named only where the DNA matches it firmly. Clone size, where shown, is once, few, many, or a class for clones that have expanded.

>TRBD2|TRBJ2-5|17|.|TRBV3-1/TRBV3-2
TGTGCCAGCAGCCAACGATCAGGACTAGCGGGGAGGGAGACCCAGTACTTC
CASSQRSGLAGRETQYF
>TRBD2|TRBJ2-3|18|.|TRBV27
TGTGCCAGCAGTTTATCGAGTTTGGGAGGGACCCGCACAGATACGCAGTATTTT
CASSLSSLGGTRTDTQYF
>TRBD2|TRBJ2-3|14|few|TRBV11-1
TGTGCCAGCGGAACGACTAGCGGGGCAAATACGCAGTATTTT
CASGTTSGANTQYF
>.|TRBJ2-5|13|.|TRBV6-5
TGTGCCAGCAGCCCAGGGTTTCAAGAGACCCAGTACTTC
CASSPGFQETQYF
>.|TRBJ2-7|15|.|TRBV6-5
TGTGCCAGCAGTTACTCGAGTGGTAGCGGATACGAGCAGTACTTC
CASSYSSGSGYEQYF
>.|TRBJ2-1|15|.|TRBV7-6
TGTGCCAGCAGCTTAATGCCCCCGGGAACCAATGAGCAGTTCTTC
CASSLMPPGTNEQFF
>TRBD1|TRBJ2-7|15|.|TRBV7-8
TGTGCCAGCAGCTTTCTAGGGACAGGGGGCTACGAGCAGTACTTC
CASSFLGTGGYEQYF
>.|TRBJ1-4|13|.|TRBV3-1/TRBV3-2
TGTGCCAGCAGCCAGGCCGGGACTCCAAAACTGTTTTTT
CASSQAGTPKLFF
>.|TRBJ2-1|16|.|TRBV4-1
TGCGCCAGCAGCCAAGATCAGGGGATGATTAACGGTGAGCAGTTCTTC
CASSQDQGMINGEQFF
>TRBD2|TRBJ2-1|12|.|TRBV27
TGTGCCAGTTTCGGGACTATCAATGAGCAGTTCTTC
CASFGTINEQFF
>.|TRBJ2-5|14|.|TRBV29-1
TGCAGCGTCCTCTGGCGTCCCGAGAGGGAGACCCAGTACTTC
CSVLWRPERETQYF
>TRBD1|TRBJ2-1|15|.|TRBV18
TGTGCCAGCTCGCCGGGACAGGGAGGTTTAAATGAGCAGTTCTTC
CASSPGQGGLNEQFF
>TRBD2|TRBJ2-5|16|.|TRBV6-5
TGTGCCAGCAGTTACGGACAGCGGGGGGCAGCTGAGACCCAGTACTTC
CASSYGQRGAAETQYF
>TRBD1|TRBJ2-1|20|.|TRBV24-1
TGTGCCACCAGTGATTCGACGGGACAGGGGACTCTAAGCTCCTACAATGAGCAGTTCTTC
CATSDSTGQGTLSSYNEQFF
>TRBD2|TRBJ2-3|17|.|TRBV10-2
TGCGCCAGTGTCGCTAGCGGGGGGACCCTGGGGACAGATACGCAGTATTTT
CASVASGGTLGTDTQYF
>TRBD2|TRBJ2-2|16|.|TRBV7-7
TGTGCTAGCAGCCAGGGACTAGCGGGGGGCACCGGGGAGCTGTTTTTT
CASSQGLAGGTGELFF
>TRBD1|TRBJ1-5|15|.|TRBV18
TGTGCCAGCTCAGCGCAGGGGGCAAGAAATCAGCCCCAGCATTTT
CASSAQGARNQPQHF
>TRBD1|TRBJ1-2|14|few|TRBV5-1
TGCGCCAGCAGCTCACGAGGACAGGGGGCGAATGGCACCTTC
CASSSRGQGANGTF
>.|TRBJ2-7|12|.|TRBV7-2
TGTGCCAGCAGCAAGAGTGACTACGAGCAGTACTTC
CASSKSDYEQYF
>.|TRBJ2-5|13|.|TRBV28
TGTGCCAGCACCGTGGGAGTCGAAGAGACCCAGTACTTC
CASTVGVEETQYF